Following are 3 T cell receptor beta chains from one sample sequenced in a study of blood T cells in healthy people across ages. Using a J-beta primer mix together with a sample-barcoded 5' primer, a second PCR was run for about 7 to 12 cycles. Each CDR3 protein is one row after TCRdb ran MiXCR on the 5' RACE reads. The sample holds about 1,800,000 distinct CDR3 sequences, 25% to 30% seen once. The sequencing sample was made of blood. The source is a woman aged 30 to 39 in good health.

This clonotype was seen a handful of times. This chain links TRBV20-1 with TRBJ1-6; D gene unclear. CDR1 and CDR2 (germline): DFQATT, SNEGSKA (reference sequence). The CDR3 has 13 amino acids. Trimming took off 6 bases at V and 5 bases at J, with 11 bases between the two ends. The CDR3 reads CSAKIYNNSPLHF. CDR3 coding DNA: TGCAGTGCAAAGATCTACAATAATTCACCCCTCCACTTT.

In this sample, this clonotype turned up many times. The gene calls are TRBV6-5 and TRBJ2-3, with TRBD1 matching 8 bases. Germline CDR1 MNHEY, CDR2 SVGAGI. CDR3 length: 15 amino acids. The J segment lost 1 base and the V segment lost 6 bases, leaving 6 bases of the junction unmatched. The CDR3 reads CASSKDRVGTDTQYF. Here the CDR3 DNA reads TGTGCCAGCAGCAAGGACAGGGTTGGCACAGATACGCAGTATTTT.

This clonotype was observed a handful of times. The chain couples TRBV29-1 to TRBJ1-2; 9 bases are a match to TRBD1. The CDR3 has 17 residues. V was clipped by 0 bases and J by 5 bases; unmatched bases: 13. CDR1 is SQVTM, CDR2 ANQGSEA, per germline. CDR3 sequence: CSVEDRRDRGVQYGYTF. In nucleotides, the CDR3 is TGCAGCGTTGAAGACCGCAGAGACAGGGGGGTTCAGTATGGCTACACCTTC.